The 27 T cell receptor beta chains reported below all come from one sample, sequenced in a study of cytomegalovirus exposure and HLA in healthy donors. The assay was immunoSEQ multiplex PCR, and TCRdb's table has in-frame clones only and misses some. The sample contains about 360,000 clones, 86% of which appear only once. Sequenced: PBMCs. The receptor source for this set is a woman aged 18-35 years in good health and CMV-seronegative.

This clone was counted between two and nine times. The chain links TRBV4-2 to TRBJ1-1; 7 bases match TRBD1. Germline V gene lookup returns CDR1 LGHNA and CDR2 YNFKEQ. The V gene end was trimmed by 0 bases and the J gene end by 4 bases; junction bases not matched to a gene: 17. This CDR3 has 19 amino acids. In nucleotides, the CDR3 is TGTGCCAGCAGCCAAGATCTCTTGCAGGGGGTTGGCCGGGGCACTGAAGCTTTCTTT. As protein: CASSQDLLQGVGRGTEAFF.

This chain uses TRBV6-6 with TRBJ2-1; TRBD2 aligns across 10 bases. The germline gives CDR1 MNHNY, CDR2 SVGAGI (reference sequence). V was clipped by 0 bases and J by 8 bases; unmatched bases: 7. The CDR3 sequence is 16 residues long. For the CDR3, the DNA is TGTGCCAGCAGTTACTCGACGGGACTAGCGATTCATGAGCAGTTCTTC. Translation: CASSYSTGLAIHEQFF.

The chain has TRBV9 and TRBJ2-3; D is ambiguous. Trimming pared 3 bases from V and 1 base from J, leaving 12 bases between. CDR3 length equals 15 residues. Germline-derived CDR1 and CDR2 are SGDLS and YYNGEE. CDR3 coding DNA: TGTGCCAGCAGCGAATCCCCCAAGCGCACAGATACGCAGTATTTT. It codes for CASSESPKRTDTQYF.

Worth noting for this clone: Mismatch with germline at one junction end may stem from a read error. The CDR3 bases are TGTGCCAGCAGTTTAATGGCGAGACTCCAACCTAACTTC. Its translation is CASSLMARLQPNF. The V call is TRBV27, the J call TRBJ2-5; no clear D gene. The CDR3 is 13 amino acids. Germline values: CDR1 MNHEY, CDR2 SMNVEV (reference sequence).

The CDR3 DNA reads TGTGCCAGCAGTGCCCGGGACAGGGTGACAGATACGCAGTATTTT. This sequence encodes CASSARDRVTDTQYF. The V call is TRBV25-1, the J call TRBJ2-3; 9 positions agree with TRBD1. The J segment lost 3 bases and the V segment lost 4 bases, leaving 5 bases of the junction unmatched. Germline V gene sequence: CDR1 MGHDK, CDR2 SYGVNS. The CDR3 length is 15 residues.

The chain uses TRBV27 and TRBJ2-3; no clear D gene. Per germline, CDR1 MNHEY and CDR2 SMNVEV (reference sequence). The CDR3 is made up of 15 amino acids. V was pared by 0 bases and J by 5 bases, with 12 bases between. The CDR3 loop reads CASSLSSSGLDTQYF. The CDR3 DNA reads TGTGCCAGCAGTTTATCTTCTTCCGGGTTAGATACGCAGTATTTT.

The rearrangement joins TRBV6-1 to TRBJ1-2; D is uncertain. Trimming pared 2 bases from V and 6 bases from J, leaving 19 bases between. CDR3 length: 16 amino acids. Per germline, CDR1 MNHNS and CDR2 SASEGT. This chain's CDR3 is CASSERAGIGDDGYTF. The CDR3 coding sequence is TGTGCCAGCAGTGAAAGGGCGGGGATTGGTGACGATGGCTACACCTTC.

This chain links TRBV5-1 with TRBJ1-1; D not certain. From germline, CDR1 is SGHRS and CDR2 YFSETQ. The CDR3 covers 15 residues. Trimming shortened V by 1 base and J by 3 bases, and 13 bases separated the two germline ends. The CDR3 is CASSLSSIGYTEAFF. In nucleotides, the CDR3 is TGCGCCAGCAGCTTGTCCTCCATCGGGTACACTGAAGCTTTCTTT.

This sequence joins TRBV5-1 and TRBJ2-7; TRBD1 matches 11 bases. The ends lost 4 bases at V and 2 bases at J; junction bases unmatched: 2. Germline CDR1 and CDR2: SGHRS and YFSETQ. CDR3 length equals 14 residues. The CDR3 here is CASSRDRGTYEQYF. The CDR3 region has the DNA TGCGCCAGCAGCCGGGACAGGGGGACCTACGAGCAGTACTTC. Full variable domain (outside the CDR3, taken from reference TRBV5-1 and TRBJ2-7): KAGVTQTPRYLIKTRGQQVTLSCSPISGHRSVSWYQQTPGQGLQFLFEYFSETQRNKGNFPGRFSGRQFSNSRSEMNVSTLELGDSALYLCASSRDRGTYEQYFGPGTRLTVT.

In DNA form, the CDR3 reads TGCGCCAGCAGCCAACCGGGGGGACGCGGTTACACAGATACGCAGTATTTT. It is translated as CASSQPGGRGYTDTQYF. The V call is TRBV4-1, the J call TRBJ2-3; TRBD2 matches 7 bases. The CDR3 covers 17 residues. Germline V gene sequence: CDR1 MGHRA, CDR2 YSYEKL. V shed 2 bases, J shed 2 bases, and the junction held 10 bases outside the gene matches.

This clone was seen just once. This rearrangement joins TRBV2 to TRBJ1-6, with D unclear. The length of the CDR3 is 15 residues. V lost 7 bases and J 9 bases, leaving 19 bases between the germline ends. Germline V gene data show CDR1 as SNHLY and CDR2 as FYNNEI. CDR3 residues: CASKVGGAHTSPLHF. The DNA of the CDR3 is TGTGCCAGCAAAGTAGGAGGTGCCCATACTTCACCCCTCCACTTT.

The chain is built from TRBV28 and TRBJ2-7, with 11 bases lining up with TRBD1. J gave up 4 bases and V 6 bases, and 8 bases lay outside the gene matches. CDR1 is MDHEN and CDR2 is SYDVKM in the germline V gene. The CDR3 runs 15 residues. The CDR3 loop is CASRGGQGVRYEQYF. In nucleotides, the CDR3 is TGTGCCAGCAGGGGGGGACAGGGGGTAAGGTACGAGCAGTACTTC.

Comments on this clone: Other DNA sequences in the sample encode the same CDR3. The chain employs TRBV19 and TRBJ1-5, with D possibly being TRBD1 (6 bases). Trimming pared 3 bases from V and 3 bases from J, leaving 9 bases between. This CDR3 is 14 amino acids long. Germline V gene data show CDR1 as LNHDA and CDR2 as SQIVND (reference sequence). The CDR3 DNA sequence: TGTGCCAGTAGTATTGGACAGAACAATCAGCCCCAGCATTTT. It specifies CASSIGQNNQPQHF.

This chain links TRBV30 with TRBJ2-7, with 12 bases identical to TRBD2. Germline CDR1 GTSNPN, CDR2 SVGIG (reference sequence). V shed 2 bases, J shed 4 bases, and the junction held 6 bases outside the gene matches. The CDR3 contains 15 residues. The CDR3 region is CAWSLAGGRRYEQYF. The CDR3 nucleotides are TGTGCCTGGAGTCTAGCGGGGGGGAGGCGGTACGAGCAGTACTTC. Complete variable domain (other parts from reference TRBV30 and TRBJ2-7): SQTIHQWPATLVQPVGSPLSLECTVEGTSNPNLYWYRQAAGRGLQLLFYSVGIGQISSEVPQNLSASRPQDRQFILSSKKLLLSDSGFYLCAWSLAGGRRYEQYFGPGTRLTVT.

V and J are TRBV28 and TRBJ2-7; TRBD2 agrees at 7 bases. Germline V gene data show CDR1 as MDHEN and CDR2 as SYDVKM. V lost 3 bases, J lost 2 bases, and 7 bases stayed unmatched. The CDR3 totals 15 residues. CDR3 region: CASSFGIAGTYEQYF. The CDR3 DNA sequence: TGTGCCAGCAGTTTCGGGATAGCGGGCACCTACGAGCAGTACTTC. Full variable domain (rest looked up from reference TRBV28 and TRBJ2-7): DVKVTQSSRYLVKRTGEKVFLECVQDMDHENMFWYRQDPGLGLRLIYFSYDVKMKEKGDIPEGYSVSREKKERFSLILESASTNQTSMYLCASSFGIAGTYEQYFGPGTRLTVT.

The gene calls are TRBV7-9 and TRBJ1-4; TRBD1 matches at 7 bases. The germline V gene encodes CDR1 SEHNR and CDR2 FQNEAQ (reference sequence). With 1 base clipped from V and 8 bases from J, the junction kept 7 bases outside the gene matches. This CDR3 has 15 residues. The CDR3 nucleotides read TGTGCCAGCAGCTTAGGCGGTAACAGGGGAGAAAAACTGTTTTTT. It is translated as CASSLGGNRGEKLFF. The variable domain in full, with the rest retrieved from reference TRBV7-9 and TRBJ1-4, is DTGVSQNPRHKITKRGQNVTFRCDPISEHNRLYWYRQTLGQGPEFLTYFQNEAQLEKSRLLSDRFSAERPKGSFSTLEIQRTEQGDSAMYLCASSLGGNRGEKLFFGSGTQLSVL.

The chain links TRBV28 to TRBJ1-3; maybe TRBD1 (6 bases). The V gene's germline CDR1 is MDHEN and CDR2 SYDVKM. CDR3 size: 16 residues. V lost 1 base and J 0 bases, leaving 10 bases between the germline ends. The CDR3, as DNA: TGTGCCAGCAGTTTATTCGGACAGTACTCTGGAAACACCATATATTTT. Protein product: CASSLFGQYSGNTIYF.

This chain uses TRBV4-1 with TRBJ2-2, with D maybe TRBD2 (6 bases). The CDR3 loop spans 15 amino acids. With 4 bases removed from V and 8 bases from J, the gap between germline ends came to 17 bases. Germline assignment: CDR1 MGHRA and CDR2 YSYEKL. Written as DNA, the CDR3 is TGCGCCAGCAGCCCTCGTACTAGCTCGGTTGGGGAGCTGTTTTTT. As protein: CASSPRTSSVGELFF.

V is TRBV4-1 and J is TRBJ2-5; 11 bases line up with TRBD2. Germline V CDR1 and CDR2: MGHRA, YSYEKL. J was trimmed by 4 bases and V by 7 bases; bases with no gene match: 14. The CDR3 length is 17 residues. CDR3 amino acids: CASTSRGSGGARETQYF. CDR3 DNA: TGCGCCAGCACGTCACGGGGTAGCGGGGGGGCCCGAGAGACCCAGTACTTC.

Here the CDR3 DNA reads TGCGCCAGCATGGGCCAGGGTGAGCAGTTCTTC. It yields the protein CASMGQGEQFF. V gene TRBV10-2 combines with J gene TRBJ2-1, with D possibly matching TRBD1 (5 bases). Trimming cost V 7 bases and J 9 bases, with 10 bases left between them. Germline V gene data show CDR1 as WSHSY and CDR2 as SAAADI. This CDR3 is 11 amino acids long.

V is TRBV11-2 and J is TRBJ2-7; D perhaps matches TRBD2 (6 bases). The CDR3 sequence is 15 residues long. The V gene lost 5 bases and the J gene lost 3 bases, with 17 bases spanning the gap. CDR1 is SGHAT and CDR2 is FQNNGV in the germline V gene. The CDR3 coding sequence is TGTGCCAGCAGCCCTATCCGGGACTCACACTACGAGCAGTACTTC. Its translation: CASSPIRDSHYEQYF.

The chain links TRBV6-1 to TRBJ2-7, with 8 nucleotides matching TRBD1. Germline trimming cut 6 bases from V and 2 bases from J; bases unmatched to any gene: 9. The germline V gene encodes CDR1 MNHNS and CDR2 SASEGT. This CDR3 spans 15 amino acids. The CDR3 is CASSSPRQGPYEQYF. Written as DNA, the CDR3 is TGTGCCAGCAGCTCACCACGACAGGGGCCCTACGAGCAGTACTTC.

V gene TRBV5-1 combines with J gene TRBJ2-5; TRBD2 is a possible D gene (6 bases). The CDR3 covers 15 residues. V gave up 4 bases and J gave up 2 bases, with 15 bases separating them. The germline gives CDR1 SGHRS, CDR2 YFSETQ. CDR3 region: CASSPIPGEQETQYF. In DNA, the CDR3 is TGCGCCAGCAGCCCGATCCCGGGGGAGCAAGAGACCCAGTACTTC.

This chain links TRBV11-2 with TRBJ2-2; 10 bases agree with TRBD1. J gave up 0 bases and V 0 bases, and 7 bases lay outside the gene matches. Per germline, CDR1 SGHAT and CDR2 FQNNGV. The CDR3 spans 19 residues. CDR3: CASSLEGVGTGANTGELFF. CDR3 sequence (DNA): TGTGCCAGCAGCTTAGAGGGTGTAGGGACAGGGGCGAACACCGGGGAGCTGTTTTTT.

In nucleotides, the CDR3 is TGTGCCAGCAGTTACTCCGCGACAGGGGGACCCACCTTC. Amino acids: CASSYSATGGPTF. This chain uses TRBV2 with TRBJ1-2; 9 nucleotides line up with TRBD1. The germline CDR1 and CDR2 sequences are SNHLY and FYNNEI. The trim removed 5 bases at V and 13 bases at J, leaving 11 bases unmatched. The CDR3 consists of 13 residues.

The chain employs TRBV28 and TRBJ2-7, with 9 nucleotides matching TRBD1. CDR3 length equals 16 residues. Germline CDR1 is MDHEN and CDR2 is SYDVKM. V was clipped by 7 bases and J by 4 bases; unmatched bases: 14. DNA for the CDR3: TGTGCCAGCACTCCTGGGGGGACAGGGTTTGGGTACGAGCAGTACTTC. This codes for CASTPGGTGFGYEQYF. The variable domain in full, with the rest retrieved from reference TRBV28 and TRBJ2-7, is DVKVTQSSRYLVKRTGEKVFLECVQDMDHENMFWYRQDPGLGLRLIYFSYDVKMKEKGDIPEGYSVSREKKERFSLILESASTNQTSMYLCASTPGGTGFGYEQYFGPGTRLTVT.

This rearrangement joins TRBV19 to TRBJ2-1, with D possibly TRBD2 on 6 matching bases. The CDR3 spans 15 residues. V was trimmed by 5 bases and J by 0 bases, leaving 11 bases between them. Germline lookup yields CDR1 LNHDA and CDR2 SQIVND (reference sequence). The DNA for the CDR3 is TGTGCCAGTAGTCAGACTAGGAACTCCTACAATGAGCAGTTCTTC. Translating it yields CASSQTRNSYNEQFF.